Each of the 32 T cell receptor beta chains below was sequenced from the same sample in a study of monozygotic twins with inflammatory bowel disease. For each CDR3 protein, TCRdb gives one entry from its re-call of the 5' RACE reads, without DNA. This table holds just over 300,000 distinct CDR3 sequences. The sequenced material came from blood. All receptors come from a human donor with ulcerative colitis or Crohn's disease, or a healthy co-twin of an affected twin (not recorded which).

The rearrangement links TRBV6-2 or TRBV6-3 to TRBJ1-2; TCRdb reports TRBD1, a call that lacks DNA to check it against. The length of the CDR3 is 16 residues. Germline CDR1 is MNHEY and CDR2 is SVGEGT. CDR3: CASSSPQGGGNYGYTF.

V usage is TRBV20-1 and J usage is TRBJ2-2; TCRdb's D gene call, TRBD2, goes unchecked for lack of DNA. This CDR3 has 15 amino acids. Germline V gives CDR1 DFQATT, CDR2 SNEGSKA (reference sequence). This chain's CDR3 is CSAKVSGRNTGELFF.

The V gene is TRBV25-1, the J gene TRBJ1-2. This CDR3 spans 12 amino acids. Looked up from germline, CDR1 is MGHDK and CDR2 is SYGVNS. The CDR3 loop is CASTKGTAGYTF.

V usage is TRBV5-1 and J usage is TRBJ1-6; TCRdb selects TRBD1, and the lack of DNA leaves this call unchecked. Germline V lookup: CDR1 SGHRS, CDR2 YFSETQ. The CDR3 spans 14 residues. The CDR3 region is CASSALTGNSPLHF. The whole variable domain, filled in from reference TRBV5-1 and TRBJ1-6, reads KAGVTQTPRYLIKTRGQQVTLSCSPISGHRSVSWYQQTPGQGLQFLFEYFSETQRNKGNFPGRFSGRQFSNSRSEMNVSTLELGDSALYLCASSALTGNSPLHFGNGTRLTVT.

This sequence joins TRBV7-2 and TRBJ2-2; TCRdb names TRBD2, which stays unverified in the absence of DNA. Germline lookup yields CDR1 SGHTA and CDR2 FQGNSA. The length of the CDR3 is 16 residues. CDR3 residues: CASSLSPTSNTGELFF.

The V gene is TRBV7-9, the J gene TRBJ1-4; TCRdb's D gene call, TRBD1, goes unchecked for lack of DNA. The CDR3 is 13 amino acids. Germline V lookup: CDR1 SEHNR, CDR2 FQNEAQ (reference sequence). CDR3 residues: CASSGTDTEKLFF.

The chain employs TRBV12-3 or TRBV12-4 and TRBJ2-3; the TRBD1 assignment by TCRdb is unverifiable without DNA. The CDR3 has 15 residues. This chain's CDR3 is CASSLGTGNTDTQYF.

V usage is TRBV6-5 and J usage is TRBJ2-5; TCRdb proposes TRBD2, but this gene call is untestable without DNA. This CDR3 spans 15 amino acids. Germline assignment: CDR1 MNHEY and CDR2 SVGAGI. The CDR3 protein is CASSYRSGGGQTQYF.

The rearrangement joins TRBV6-5 to TRBJ1-5; TCRdb proposes TRBD1, but this gene call is untestable without DNA. Germline-derived CDR1 and CDR2 are MNHEY and SVGAGI. The CDR3 is 13 amino acids. The CDR3 spells CASSRGHLLPQHF.

The chain is built from TRBV28 and TRBJ2-3. Germline V gene sequence: CDR1 MDHEN, CDR2 SYDVKM. CDR3 length: 11 amino acids. The chain's CDR3 is CASERTDTQYF.

V usage is TRBV5-1 and J usage is TRBJ2-2; lacking DNA, the TRBD1 call made by TCRdb goes unchecked. Germline V gives CDR1 SGHRS, CDR2 YFSETQ. CDR3 length: 18 amino acids. The CDR3 here is CASSRRTRGPGDTGELFF.

The chain has TRBV12-3 or TRBV12-4 and TRBJ2-1; there is no DNA to check the TCRdb D call of TRBD2. The CDR3 runs to 16 residues. CDR3 in amino acids: CASSHTRASGSNEQFF.

The chain recombines TRBV7-9 with TRBJ2-3; TCRdb indicates TRBD1, and absent DNA this call remains unverified. CDR3 length equals 14 residues. Germline CDR1 and CDR2: SEHNR and FQNEAQ (reference sequence). Here the CDR3 reads CASSSDRGSDTQYF.

The V gene is TRBV20-1, the J gene TRBJ1-6. Germline V gives CDR1 DFQATT, CDR2 SNEGSKA (reference sequence). This CDR3 comprises 11 residues. The CDR3 reads CSAQRANPLHF.

Here the CDR3 reads CSVETRMNTEAFF. The V gene is TRBV29-1, the J gene TRBJ1-1. This CDR3 region has 13 residues. Germline lookup yields CDR1 SQVTM and CDR2 ANQGSEA.

CDR3 loop: CASSNRVYNEQFF. This rearrangement joins TRBV12-3 or TRBV12-4 to TRBJ2-1; TCRdb selects TRBD1, and the lack of DNA leaves this call unchecked. The CDR3 covers 13 residues.

This CDR3 is CAWSRSGNQPQHF. The chain combines TRBV30 with TRBJ1-5. Germline V lookup: CDR1 GTSNPN, CDR2 SVGIG (reference sequence). The CDR3 is 13 residues long. The whole variable domain, filled in from reference TRBV30 and TRBJ1-5, reads SQTIHQWPATLVQPVGSPLSLECTVEGTSNPNLYWYRQAAGRGLQLLFYSVGIGQISSEVPQNLSASRPQDRQFILSSKKLLLSDSGFYLCAWSRSGNQPQHFGDGTRLSIL.

The J gene is TRBJ2-1, the V gene TRBV7-8. The CDR3 is 12 amino acids. Germline values: CDR1 SGHVS, CDR2 FQNEAQ. The CDR3: CASSLSRHEQFF.

This chain uses TRBV5-1 with TRBJ2-7; the D call of TRBD2 rests on TCRdb alone, since no DNA is present to check it. The CDR3 extends over 17 amino acids. Germline V CDR1 and CDR2: SGHRS, YFSETQ. The CDR3 loop is CASSLEGTARGRYEQYF.

The chain joins TRBV19 to TRBJ1-5; the D gene TCRdb calls, TRBD1, cannot be checked with no DNA. This CDR3 is 15 amino acids long. The germline gives CDR1 LNHDA, CDR2 SQIVND (reference sequence). CDR3 amino acids: CASSTQTGFNQPQHF.

The chain combines TRBV7-6 with TRBJ2-5; TCRdb calls TRBD1, which cannot be checked without DNA. CDR1 SGHVS and CDR2 FNYEAQ come from the germline V gene. There are 14 residues in the CDR3. The CDR3 loop reads CASSLQGRPETQYF.

This chain connects TRBV20-1 to TRBJ1-3; TCRdb picks TRBD1, but there is no DNA to check that call. The CDR3 extends over 13 amino acids. In germline, CDR1 is DFQATT, CDR2 SNEGSKA (reference sequence). The CDR3 here is CSARGGSWNTIYF.

The genes are TRBV7-9 and TRBJ2-5; there is no DNA to check the TCRdb D call of TRBD2. CDR1 is SEHNR and CDR2 is FQNEAQ in the germline V gene (reference sequence). This CDR3 comprises 14 residues. The CDR3 spells CASSLEVPPETQYF.

This chain joins TRBV30 and TRBJ2-2; lacking DNA, the TRBD2 call made by TCRdb goes unchecked. There are 14 residues in the CDR3. Germline-derived CDR1 and CDR2 are GTSNPN and SVGIG (reference sequence). CDR3 loop: CAYWVGLNTGELFF. The whole variable domain, remainder taken from reference TRBV30 and TRBJ2-2, is SQTIHQWPATLVQPVGSPLSLECTVEGTSNPNLYWYRQAAGRGLQLLFYSVGIGQISSEVPQNLSASRPQDRQFILSSKKLLLSDSGFYLCAYWVGLNTGELFFGEGSRLTVL.

The rearrangement uses TRBV7-8 and TRBJ2-7; TCRdb's D call of TRBD1 is untestable without DNA. CDR1 is SGHVS, CDR2 FQNEAQ, per germline. The CDR3 length is 15 residues. This CDR3 reads CASSFRGTGGSEQYF.

This chain uses TRBV29-1 with TRBJ2-7; TCRdb calls TRBD2, which cannot be checked without DNA. This CDR3 is 16 amino acids long. Germline V gives CDR1 SQVTM, CDR2 ANQGSEA. The chain's CDR3 is CSVPFVGREGTYEQYF.

The chain combines TRBV6-2 or TRBV6-3 with TRBJ2-1; the TCRdb call, TRBD2, lacks DNA for checking. This CDR3 comprises 19 residues. Germline V gives CDR1 MNHEY, CDR2 SVGEGT. CDR3 in amino acids: CASSSPGTSGGHSYNEQFF.

The chain couples TRBV5-1 to TRBJ2-1; the TCRdb D gene call, TRBD1, has no DNA to confirm it. The CDR3 covers 12 residues. The germline V gene has CDR1 SGHRS and CDR2 YFSETQ. The chain's CDR3 is CASISPGNEQFF.

V usage is TRBV6-2 or TRBV6-3 and J usage is TRBJ2-7; absent DNA, TCRdb's TRBD1 call cannot be checked. The germline V gene encodes CDR1 MNHEY and CDR2 SVGEGT. This CDR3 has 14 residues. The CDR3 reads CASSFAGEDYEQYF.

This chain uses TRBV7-9 with TRBJ2-7; the D call from TCRdb, TRBD1, cannot be confirmed without DNA. This CDR3 has 15 residues. Germline V CDR1 and CDR2: SEHNR, FQNEAQ (reference sequence). The CDR3: CASSLRTASSYEQYF.

V gene TRBV6-2 or TRBV6-3 combines with J gene TRBJ2-7; TCRdb calls TRBD1, which cannot be checked without DNA. There are 15 residues in the CDR3. Germline loops: CDR1 MNHEY, CDR2 SVGEGT. CDR3 sequence reads: CASSPTGTGKYEQYF.

The rearrangement uses TRBV18 and TRBJ2-5; TCRdb lists TRBD2, though no DNA is available to test this call. The CDR3 extends over 14 amino acids. Germline V gene data show CDR1 as KGHSH and CDR2 as LQKENI. CDR3 protein: CASSQTSVGETQYF.